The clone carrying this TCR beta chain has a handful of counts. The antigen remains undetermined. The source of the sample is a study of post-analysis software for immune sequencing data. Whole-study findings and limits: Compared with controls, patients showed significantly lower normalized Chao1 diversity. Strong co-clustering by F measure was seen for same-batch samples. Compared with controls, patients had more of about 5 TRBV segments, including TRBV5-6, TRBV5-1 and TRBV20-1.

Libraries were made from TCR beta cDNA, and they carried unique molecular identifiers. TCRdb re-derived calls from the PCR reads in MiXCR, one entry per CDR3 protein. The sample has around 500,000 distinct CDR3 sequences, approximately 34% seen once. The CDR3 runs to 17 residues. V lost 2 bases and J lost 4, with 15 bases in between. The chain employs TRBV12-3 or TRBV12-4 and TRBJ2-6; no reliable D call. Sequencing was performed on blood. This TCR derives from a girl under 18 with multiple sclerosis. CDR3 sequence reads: CASSLIGLETGANVLTF. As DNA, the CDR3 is TGTGCCAGCAGTTTAATCGGGTTAGAGACAGGGGCCAACGTCCTGACTTTC.